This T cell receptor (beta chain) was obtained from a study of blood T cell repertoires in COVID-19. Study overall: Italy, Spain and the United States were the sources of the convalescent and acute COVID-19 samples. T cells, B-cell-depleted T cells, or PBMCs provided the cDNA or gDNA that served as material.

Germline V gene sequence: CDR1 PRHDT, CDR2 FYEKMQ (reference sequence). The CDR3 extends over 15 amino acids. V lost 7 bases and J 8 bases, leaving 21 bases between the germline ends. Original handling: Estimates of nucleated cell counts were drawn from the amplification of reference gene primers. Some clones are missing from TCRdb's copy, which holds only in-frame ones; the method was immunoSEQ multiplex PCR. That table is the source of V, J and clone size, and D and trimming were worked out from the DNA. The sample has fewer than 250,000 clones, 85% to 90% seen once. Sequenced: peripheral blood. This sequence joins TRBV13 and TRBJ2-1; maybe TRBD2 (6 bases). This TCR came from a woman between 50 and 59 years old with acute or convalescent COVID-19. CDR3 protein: CASNLRRGGVDEQFF. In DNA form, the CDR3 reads TGTGCCAGCAACCTACGGAGGGGTGGAGTCGATGAGCAGTTCTTC.